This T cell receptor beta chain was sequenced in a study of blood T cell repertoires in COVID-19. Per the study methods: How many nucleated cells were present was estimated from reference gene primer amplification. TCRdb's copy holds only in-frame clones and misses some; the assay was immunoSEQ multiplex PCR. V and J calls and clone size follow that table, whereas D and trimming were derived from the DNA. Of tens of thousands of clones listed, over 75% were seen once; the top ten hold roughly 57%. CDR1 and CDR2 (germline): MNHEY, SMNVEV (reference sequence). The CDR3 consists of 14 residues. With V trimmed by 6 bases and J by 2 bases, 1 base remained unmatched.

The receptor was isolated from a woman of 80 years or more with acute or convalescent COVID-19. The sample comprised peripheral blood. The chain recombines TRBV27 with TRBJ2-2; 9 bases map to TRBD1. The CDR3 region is CASRGQGNTGELFF. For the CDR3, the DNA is TGTGCCAGCAGGGGACAGGGCAACACCGGGGAGCTGTTTTTT.